This TCR beta chain was documented in a study of blood T cell repertoires in COVID-19. Overall study: T cells, B-cell-depleted T cells, or PBMCs provided the cDNA or gDNA that served as material.

The J segment lost 0 bases and the V segment lost 4 bases, leaving 6 bases of the junction unmatched. CDR3 length equals 16 residues. Germline V gene sequence: CDR1 LGHDT, CDR2 YNNKEL (reference sequence). The protocol was immunoSEQ multiplex PCR, while the TCRdb copy is restricted to in-frame clones and leaves out a portion. The sample carries hundreds of thousands of clones, 85% to 90% recorded once. As regards this clone: The sample carries other DNA sequences with the same CDR3.

The clonotype comes from a woman aged 30 to 39 with COVID-19, enrolled during active disease. This sequence joins TRBV3-1 (or the pseudogene TRBV3-2) and TRBJ1-5, with 7 bases matching TRBD1. The source material was peripheral blood. CDR3 sequence reads: CASSPGTAYSNQPQHF. The CDR3 DNA sequence: TGTGCCAGCAGCCCTGGGACAGCCTATAGCAATCAGCCCCAGCATTTT.